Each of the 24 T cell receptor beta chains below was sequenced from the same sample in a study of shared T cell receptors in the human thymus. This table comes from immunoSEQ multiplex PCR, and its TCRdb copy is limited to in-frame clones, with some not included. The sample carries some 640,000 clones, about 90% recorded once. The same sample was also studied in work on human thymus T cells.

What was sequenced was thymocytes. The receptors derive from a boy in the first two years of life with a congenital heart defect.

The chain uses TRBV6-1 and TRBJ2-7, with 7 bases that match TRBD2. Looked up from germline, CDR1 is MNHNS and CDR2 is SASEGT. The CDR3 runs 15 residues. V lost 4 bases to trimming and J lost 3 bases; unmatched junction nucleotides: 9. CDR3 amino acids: CASSAPDGGDYEQYF. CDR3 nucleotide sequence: TGTGCCAGCAGTGCGCCGGATGGGGGGGACTACGAGCAGTACTTC.

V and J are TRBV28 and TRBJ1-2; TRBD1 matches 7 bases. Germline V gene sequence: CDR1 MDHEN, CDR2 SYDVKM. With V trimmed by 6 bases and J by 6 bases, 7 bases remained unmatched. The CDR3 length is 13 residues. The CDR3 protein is CASSPRGGHGYTF. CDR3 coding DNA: TGTGCCAGCAGCCCCCGAGGGGGCCATGGCTACACCTTC.

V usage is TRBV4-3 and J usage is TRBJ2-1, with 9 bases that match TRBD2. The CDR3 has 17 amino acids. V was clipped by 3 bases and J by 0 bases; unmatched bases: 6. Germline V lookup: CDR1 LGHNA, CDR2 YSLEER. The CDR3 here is CASSHSSGVSSYNEQFF. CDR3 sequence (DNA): TGCGCCAGCAGCCATTCTAGCGGGGTTAGCTCCTACAATGAGCAGTTCTTC.

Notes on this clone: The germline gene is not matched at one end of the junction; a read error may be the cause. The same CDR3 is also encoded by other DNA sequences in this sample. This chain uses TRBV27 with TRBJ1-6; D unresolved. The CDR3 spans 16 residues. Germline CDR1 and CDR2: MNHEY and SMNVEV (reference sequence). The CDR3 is CASADTHSSYNSPLHF. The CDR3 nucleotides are TGTGCCAGCGCCGATACTCACAGCTCCTATAATTCCCCCCTCCACTTT.

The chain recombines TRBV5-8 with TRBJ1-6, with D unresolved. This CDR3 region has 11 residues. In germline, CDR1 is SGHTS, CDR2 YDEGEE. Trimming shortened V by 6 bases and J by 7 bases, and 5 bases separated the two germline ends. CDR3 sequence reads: CASKENSPLHF. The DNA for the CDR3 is TGTGCCAGCAAGGAGAATTCACCCCTCCACTTT.

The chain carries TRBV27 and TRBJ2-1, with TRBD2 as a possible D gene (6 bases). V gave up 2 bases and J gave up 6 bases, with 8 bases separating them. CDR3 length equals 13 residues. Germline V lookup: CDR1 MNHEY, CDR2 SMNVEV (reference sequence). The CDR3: CASSLGTFNEQFF. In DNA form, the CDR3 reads TGTGCCAGCAGTTTAGGGACTTTCAATGAGCAGTTCTTC.

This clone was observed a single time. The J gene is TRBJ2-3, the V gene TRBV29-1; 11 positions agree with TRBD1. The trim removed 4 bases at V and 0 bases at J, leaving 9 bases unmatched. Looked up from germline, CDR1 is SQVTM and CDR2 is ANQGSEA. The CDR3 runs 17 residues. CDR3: CSVGGTGGGLSTDTQYF. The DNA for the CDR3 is TGCAGCGTTGGGGGGACAGGGGGAGGCCTAAGCACAGATACGCAGTATTTT.

The CDR3 sequence: CASSTKIAGHTDTQYF. CDR3 DNA: TGTGCCAGCAGCACGAAAATAGCGGGGCACACAGATACGCAGTATTTT. This chain uses TRBV21-1 with TRBJ2-3; the listed D gene, TRBD2, was not tested against the DNA. TRBV21-1 constitutes a pseudogene. The CDR3 is made up of 16 amino acids.

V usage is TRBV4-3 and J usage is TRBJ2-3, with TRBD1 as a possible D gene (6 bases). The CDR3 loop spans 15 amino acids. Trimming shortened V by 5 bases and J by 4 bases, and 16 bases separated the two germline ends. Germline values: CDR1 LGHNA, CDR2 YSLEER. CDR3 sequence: CASSTRLQGPDTQYF. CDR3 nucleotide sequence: TGCGCCAGCAGCACCCGCTTACAGGGTCCAGATACGCAGTATTTT.

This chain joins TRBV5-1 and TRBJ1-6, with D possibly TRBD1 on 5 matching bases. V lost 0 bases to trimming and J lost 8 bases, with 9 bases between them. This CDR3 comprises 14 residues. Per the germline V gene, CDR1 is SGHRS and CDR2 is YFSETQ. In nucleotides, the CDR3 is TGCGCCAGCAGCTTGGGGGGGGAAGATTCACCCCTCCACTTT. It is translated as CASSLGGEDSPLHF.

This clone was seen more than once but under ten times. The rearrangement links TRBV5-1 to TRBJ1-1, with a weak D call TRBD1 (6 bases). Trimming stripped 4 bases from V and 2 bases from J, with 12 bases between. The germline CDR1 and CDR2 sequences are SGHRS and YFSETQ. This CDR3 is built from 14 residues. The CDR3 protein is CASSPRDKNTEAFF. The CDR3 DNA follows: TGCGCCAGCAGCCCCCGGGACAAAAACACTGAAGCTTTCTTT.

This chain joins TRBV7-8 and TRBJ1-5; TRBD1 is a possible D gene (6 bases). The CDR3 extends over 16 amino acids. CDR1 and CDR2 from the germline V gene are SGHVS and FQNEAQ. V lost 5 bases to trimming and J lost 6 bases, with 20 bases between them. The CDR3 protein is CASSPRGDRQSQPQHF. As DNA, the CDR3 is TGTGCCAGCAGCCCGAGGGGTGACAGGCAAAGTCAGCCCCAGCATTTT.

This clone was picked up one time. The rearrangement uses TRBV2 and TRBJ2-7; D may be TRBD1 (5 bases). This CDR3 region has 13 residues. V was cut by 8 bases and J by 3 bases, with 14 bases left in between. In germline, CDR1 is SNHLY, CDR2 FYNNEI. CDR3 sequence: CASQQGQIYEQYF. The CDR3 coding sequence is TGTGCCAGCCAGCAGGGTCAGATCTACGAGCAGTACTTC. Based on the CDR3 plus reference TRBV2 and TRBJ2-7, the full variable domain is EPEVTQTPSHQVTQMGQEVILRCVPISNHLYFYWYRQILGQKVEFLVSFYNNEISEKSEIFDDQFSVERPDGSNFTLKIRSTKLEDSAMYFCASQQGQIYEQYFGPGTRLTVT.

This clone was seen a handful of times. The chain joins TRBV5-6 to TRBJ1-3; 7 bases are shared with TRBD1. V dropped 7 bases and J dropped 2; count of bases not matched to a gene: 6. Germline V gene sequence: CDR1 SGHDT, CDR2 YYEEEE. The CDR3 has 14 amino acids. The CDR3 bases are TGTGCCAGCGCCTCGACAGGGACTGGAAACACCATATATTTT. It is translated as CASASTGTGNTIYF.

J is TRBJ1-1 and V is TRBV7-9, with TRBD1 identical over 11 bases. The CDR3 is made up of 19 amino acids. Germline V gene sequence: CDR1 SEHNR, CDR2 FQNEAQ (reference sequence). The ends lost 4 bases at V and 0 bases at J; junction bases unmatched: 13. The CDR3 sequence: CASSYPPRDRGGMNTEAFF. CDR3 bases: TGTGCCAGCAGCTATCCCCCCCGGGACAGGGGGGGGATGAACACTGAAGCTTTCTTT.

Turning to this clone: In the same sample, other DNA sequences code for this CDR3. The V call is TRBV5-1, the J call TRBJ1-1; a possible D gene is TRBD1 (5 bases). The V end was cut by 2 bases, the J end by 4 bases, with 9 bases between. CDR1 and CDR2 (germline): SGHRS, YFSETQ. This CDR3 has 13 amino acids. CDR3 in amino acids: CASSLGRATEAFF. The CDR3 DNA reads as TGCGCCAGCAGCTTAGGCAGGGCCACTGAAGCTTTCTTT.

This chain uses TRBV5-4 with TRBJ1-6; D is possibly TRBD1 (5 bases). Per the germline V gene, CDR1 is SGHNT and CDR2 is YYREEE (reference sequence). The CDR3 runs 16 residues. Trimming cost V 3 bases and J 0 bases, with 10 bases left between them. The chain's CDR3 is CASSWTPSSYNSPLHF. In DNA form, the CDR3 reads TGTGCCAGCAGCTGGACACCGAGCTCCTATAATTCACCCCTCCACTTT. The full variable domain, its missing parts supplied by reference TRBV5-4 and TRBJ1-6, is ETGVTQSPTHLIKTRGQQVTLRCSSQSGHNTVSWYQQALGQGPQFIFQYYREEENGRGNFPPRFSGLQFPNYSSELNVNALELDDSALYLCASSWTPSSYNSPLHFGNGTRLTVT.

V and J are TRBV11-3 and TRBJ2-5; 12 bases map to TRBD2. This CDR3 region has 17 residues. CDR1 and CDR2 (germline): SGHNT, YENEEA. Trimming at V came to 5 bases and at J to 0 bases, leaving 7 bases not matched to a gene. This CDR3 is CASSQGLAGKYQETQYF. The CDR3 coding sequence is TGTGCCAGCAGCCAAGGACTAGCGGGGAAGTACCAAGAGACCCAGTACTTC.

The CDR3 loop reads CAWSVRGTRQANYGYTF. CDR3 bases: TGTGCCTGGAGTGTACGGGGTACCCGACAAGCCAACTATGGCTACACCTTC. The chain carries TRBV30 and TRBJ1-2, with D uncertain. The CDR3 totals 17 residues. Trimming shortened V by 0 bases and J by 2 bases, and 19 bases separated the two germline ends. Per the germline V gene, CDR1 is GTSNPN and CDR2 is SVGIG (reference sequence).

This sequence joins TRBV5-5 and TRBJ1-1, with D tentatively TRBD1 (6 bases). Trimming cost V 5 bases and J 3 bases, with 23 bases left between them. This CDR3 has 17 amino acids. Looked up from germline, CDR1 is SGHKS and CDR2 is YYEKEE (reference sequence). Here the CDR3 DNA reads TGTGCCAGCAGACTTGCCCCCGAAGAGGGGGGGGACACTGAAGCTTTCTTT. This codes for CASRLAPEEGGDTEAFF.

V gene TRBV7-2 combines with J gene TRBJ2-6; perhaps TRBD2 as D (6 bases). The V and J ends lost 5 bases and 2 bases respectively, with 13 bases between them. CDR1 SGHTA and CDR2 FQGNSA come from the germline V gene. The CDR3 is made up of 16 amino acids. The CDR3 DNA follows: TGTGCCAGCAGCATCACTAGCATCCCTGGGGCCAACGTCCTGACTTTC. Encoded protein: CASSITSIPGANVLTF. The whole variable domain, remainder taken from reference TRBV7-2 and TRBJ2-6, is GAGVSQSPSNKVTEKGKDVELRCDPISGHTALYWYRQSLGQGLEFLIYFQGNSAPDKSGLPSDRFSAERTGGSVSTLTIQRTQQEDSAVYLCASSITSIPGANVLTFGAGSRLTVL.

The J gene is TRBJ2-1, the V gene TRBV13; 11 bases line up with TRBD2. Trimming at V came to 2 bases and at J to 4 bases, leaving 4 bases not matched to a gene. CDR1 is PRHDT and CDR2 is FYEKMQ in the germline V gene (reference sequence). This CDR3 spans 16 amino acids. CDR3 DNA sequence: TGTGCCAGCAGCTTATCCGGGACTAGCGGATACAATGAGCAGTTCTTC. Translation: CASSLSGTSGYNEQFF. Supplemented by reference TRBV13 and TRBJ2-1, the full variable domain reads AAGVIQSPRHLIKEKRETATLKCYPIPRHDTVYWYQQGPGQDPQFLISFYEKMQSDKGSIPDRFSAQQFSDYHSELNMSSLELGDSALYFCASSLSGTSGYNEQFFGPGTRLTVL.

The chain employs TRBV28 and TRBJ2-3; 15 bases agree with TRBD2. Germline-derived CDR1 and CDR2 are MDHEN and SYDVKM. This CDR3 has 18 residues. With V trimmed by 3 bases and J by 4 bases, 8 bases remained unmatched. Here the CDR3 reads CASSFRTSGRALADTQYF. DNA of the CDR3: TGTGCCAGCAGTTTCAGGACTAGCGGGAGGGCCCTCGCAGATACGCAGTATTTT.

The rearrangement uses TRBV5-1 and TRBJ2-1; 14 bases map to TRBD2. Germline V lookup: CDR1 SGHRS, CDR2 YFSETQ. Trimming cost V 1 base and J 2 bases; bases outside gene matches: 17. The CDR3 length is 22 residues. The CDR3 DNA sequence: TGCGCCAGCAGCTTGATCAGGGACAAGTTAGGACTAGCGGGGGGTCCCTACAATGAGCAGTTCTTC. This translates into CASSLIRDKLGLAGGPYNEQFF.